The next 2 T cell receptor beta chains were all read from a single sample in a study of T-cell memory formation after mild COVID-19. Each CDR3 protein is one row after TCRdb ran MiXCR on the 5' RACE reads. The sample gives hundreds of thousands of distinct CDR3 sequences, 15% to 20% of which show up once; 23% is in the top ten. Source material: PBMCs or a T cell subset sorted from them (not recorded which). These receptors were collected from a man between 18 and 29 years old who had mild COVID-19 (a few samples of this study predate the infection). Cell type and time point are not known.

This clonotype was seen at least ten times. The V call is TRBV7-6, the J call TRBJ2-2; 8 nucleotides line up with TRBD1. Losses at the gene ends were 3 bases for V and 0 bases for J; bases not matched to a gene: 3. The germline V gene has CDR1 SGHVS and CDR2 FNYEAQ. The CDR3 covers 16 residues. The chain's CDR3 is CASSFRTGTNTGELFF. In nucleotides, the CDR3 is TGTGCCAGCAGCTTCCGGACAGGGACGAACACCGGGGAGCTGTTTTTT.

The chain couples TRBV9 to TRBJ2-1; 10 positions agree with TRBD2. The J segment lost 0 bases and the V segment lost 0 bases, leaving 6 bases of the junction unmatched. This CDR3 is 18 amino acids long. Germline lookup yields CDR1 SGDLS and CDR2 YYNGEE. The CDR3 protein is CASSVGVSGGSSYNEQFF. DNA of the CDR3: TGTGCCAGCAGCGTAGGGGTTAGCGGGGGGAGCTCCTACAATGAGCAGTTCTTC. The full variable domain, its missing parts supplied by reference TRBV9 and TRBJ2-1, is DSGVTQTPKHLITATGQRVTLRCSPRSGDLSVYWYQQSLDQGLQFLIQYYNGEERAKGNILERFSAQQFPDLHSELNLSSLELGDSALYFCASSVGVSGGSSYNEQFFGPGTRLTVL.